A single sample gave rise to the 16 T cell receptor beta chains below, sequenced in a study of T cells after yellow fever vaccination. MiXCR, applied by TCRdb to the 5' RACE reads, yields one record per CDR3 protein. Of a few hundred thousand distinct CDR3 sequences in the sample, approximately 3.9% are singletons; the top ten hold roughly a quarter. Sequenced here: PBMCs, sampled 5 days after the yellow fever booster vaccination. The receptors derive from a man aged 18 to 30 who received the YFV17D yellow fever vaccine.

The gene calls are TRBV3-1 and TRBJ1-6; D is perhaps TRBD1 (5 bases). This CDR3 has 17 residues. Trimming left V 0 bases short and J 7 bases short, with 16 bases between. The germline gives CDR1 LGHDT, CDR2 YNNKEL (reference sequence). The CDR3 nucleotides are TGTGCCAGCAGCCAAGACGCGTCAGGGCCGTGGAATTCACCCCTCCACTTT. Its translation is CASSQDASGPWNSPLHF.

This clonotype occurred a few times. V usage is TRBV7-8 and J usage is TRBJ2-1; D ambiguous. Germline-derived CDR1 and CDR2 are SGHVS and FQNEAQ. Trimming shortened V by 1 base and J by 5 bases, and 15 bases separated the two germline ends. The CDR3 length is 16 residues. The CDR3 loop is CASSLVAGLKNNEQFF. The CDR3 bases are TGTGCCAGCAGCTTAGTTGCAGGTCTGAAAAACAATGAGCAGTTCTTC.

This clonotype occurred many times. The rearrangement links TRBV7-2 to TRBJ2-7; possible D gene TRBD1, 6 bases. Looked up from germline, CDR1 is SGHTA and CDR2 is FQGNSA. The CDR3 is 13 residues long. V gave up 1 base and J gave up 3 bases, with 7 bases separating them. The CDR3 DNA reads as TGTGCCAGCAGCTTAGGGACAGTCTACGAGCAGTACTTC. It encodes CASSLGTVYEQYF.

This clonotype was counted at least ten times. The chain joins TRBV12-3 or TRBV12-4 to TRBJ2-7, with no clear D. The CDR3 is 12 amino acids. Deletions cut 1 base from V and 5 bases from J, with 6 bases between. The CDR3 region has the DNA TGTGCCAGCAGTTTAGAGGGCAACGAGCAGTACTTC. Protein: CASSLEGNEQYF.

This clonotype turned up a few times. The chain couples TRBV5-1 to TRBJ1-5, with D possibly being TRBD1 (6 bases). This CDR3 region has 20 residues. From germline, CDR1 is SGHRS and CDR2 YFSETQ. The germline V and J ends were trimmed by 1 base and 4 bases, with 27 bases remaining between them. Written as DNA, the CDR3 is TGCGCCAGCAGCTTGTCCCCCGACGGCGGGGGGCCAAAGGAAAATCAGCCCCAGCATTTT. Its translation: CASSLSPDGGGPKENQPQHF.

The sample holds many counts of this clonotype. The genes are TRBV10-3 and TRBJ2-5; TRBD1 is a possible D gene (5 bases). The CDR3 loop spans 13 amino acids. Germline V lookup: CDR1 ENHRY, CDR2 SYGVKD. V was pared by 7 bases and J by 5 bases, with 14 bases between. CDR3 sequence reads: CAITAGSSETQYF. CDR3 DNA: TGTGCCATCACGGCAGGGTCAAGCGAGACCCAGTACTTC.

This clonotype was picked up many times. DNA for the CDR3: TGCAGTGCTAGAGTGGCCAGCCTAGGGGAGACCCAGTACTTC. Its protein product is CSARVASLGETQYF. The rearrangement links TRBV20-1 to TRBJ2-5; D unresolved. The CDR3 totals 14 residues. Deletions cut 1 base from V and 5 bases from J, with 14 bases between. Germline V CDR1 and CDR2: DFQATT, SNEGSKA (reference sequence).

This clonotype showed up many times. The chain recombines TRBV6-5 with TRBJ1-5; 9 bases match TRBD1. Trimming cost V 4 bases and J 6 bases; bases outside gene matches: 4. Germline V gives CDR1 MNHEY, CDR2 SVGAGI. The CDR3 has 14 residues. The CDR3 sequence: CASSSGQGGQPQHF. Written as DNA, the CDR3 is TGTGCCAGCAGTTCGGGACAGGGAGGTCAGCCCCAGCATTTT.

This clonotype was found many times. The V call is TRBV7-9, the J call TRBJ2-7; D call uncertain. Per the germline V gene, CDR1 is SEHNR and CDR2 is FQNEAQ (reference sequence). V lost 3 bases to trimming and J lost 3 bases, with 9 bases between them. This CDR3 has 13 residues. The CDR3 is CASSFPGVYEQYF. CDR3 nucleotides: TGTGCCAGCAGCTTCCCAGGTGTCTACGAGCAGTACTTC.

The chain employs TRBV7-3 and TRBJ2-3, with D possibly being TRBD1 (6 bases). Germline V lookup: CDR1 SGHTA, CDR2 FQGTGA. Trimming shortened V by 4 bases and J by 4 bases, and 12 bases separated the two germline ends. There are 14 residues in the CDR3. The CDR3 is CASSSSGVSDTQYF. DNA of the CDR3: TGTGCCAGCAGCTCCTCAGGGGTTTCAGATACGCAGTATTTT.

This clonotype was seen ten or more times. The chain joins TRBV11-2 to TRBJ1-2; TRBD1 might be the D (5 bases). Germline CDR1 reads SGHAT; CDR2 reads FQNNGV. This CDR3 region has 14 residues. Deletions cut 5 bases from V and 8 bases from J, with 18 bases between. CDR3 region: CASSAQQVPGGYTF. CDR3 nucleotides: TGTGCCAGCAGCGCTCAACAGGTTCCTGGAGGCTACACCTTC.

This clonotype has more than one count but fewer than ten. The chain has TRBV4-2 and TRBJ2-7; possible D gene TRBD1, 6 bases. The CDR3 contains 14 residues. Germline V lookup: CDR1 LGHNA, CDR2 YNFKEQ. V gave up 4 bases and J gave up 7 bases, with 17 bases separating them. This chain's CDR3 is CASSPIVGAGEQYV. The CDR3 bases are TGTGCCAGCAGCCCTATCGTGGGGGCTGGGGAGCAGTACGTC.

This clonotype was counted ten times or more. This chain links TRBV5-1 with TRBJ2-7; 7 bases match TRBD2. The V gene's germline CDR1 is SGHRS and CDR2 YFSETQ. The CDR3 loop spans 15 amino acids. The V segment lost 2 bases and the J segment 3 bases; nucleotides outside the gene matches: 8. The CDR3: CASSFMAGTIYEQYF. In DNA form, the CDR3 reads TGCGCCAGCAGCTTTATGGCAGGGACTATCTACGAGCAGTACTTC.

The table lists this clonotype with many counts. The chain joins TRBV20-1 to TRBJ2-1; weak D call: TRBD2 (6 bases). V was shortened by 3 bases and J by 9 bases, with 18 bases between the two germline ends. Germline assignment: CDR1 DFQATT and CDR2 SNEGSKA (reference sequence). The length of the CDR3 is 14 residues. The CDR3 nucleotides are TGCAGTGCTAGGATTCAGCTAGCGCACGGTGAGCAGTTCTTC. This translates into CSARIQLAHGEQFF.

This clonotype was counted at least ten times. The chain recombines TRBV5-1 with TRBJ2-3; D tentatively fits TRBD1 or TRBD2 (5 bases each). The length of the CDR3 is 13 residues. CDR1 and CDR2 from the germline V gene are SGHRS and YFSETQ. Trimming took off 4 bases at V and 4 bases at J, with 10 bases between the two ends. The CDR3 protein is CASSNLGADTQYF. The CDR3 coding sequence is TGCGCCAGCAGCAACCTGGGGGCAGATACGCAGTATTTT.

The sample holds a few counts of this clonotype. This sequence joins TRBV6-4 and TRBJ2-4; 7 bases fit TRBD2. CDR3 length equals 18 residues. V gave up 7 bases and J gave up 0 bases; unmatched junction bases: 15. CDR1 and CDR2 from the germline V gene are MRHNA and SNTAGT. CDR3 region: CASTITRGTVLAKNIQYF. The DNA for the CDR3 is TGTGCCAGCACCATTACGCGGGGGACCGTATTAGCCAAAAACATTCAGTACTTC.